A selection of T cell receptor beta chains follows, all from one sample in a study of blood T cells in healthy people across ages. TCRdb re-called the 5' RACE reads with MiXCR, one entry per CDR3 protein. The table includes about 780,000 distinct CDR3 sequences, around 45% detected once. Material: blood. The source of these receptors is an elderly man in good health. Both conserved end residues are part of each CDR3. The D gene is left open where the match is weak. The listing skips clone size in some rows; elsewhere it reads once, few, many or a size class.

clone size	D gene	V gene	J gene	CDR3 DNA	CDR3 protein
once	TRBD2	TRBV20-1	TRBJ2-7	TGCAGTGCTAGAGATGCGAGACTAGCGGGTCATGAGCAGTACTTC	CSARDARLAGHEQYF
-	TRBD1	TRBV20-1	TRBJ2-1	TGCAGTGCTAGAACCCGAGGGACAGGGAGATACAATGAGCAGTTCTTC	CSARTRGTGRYNEQFF
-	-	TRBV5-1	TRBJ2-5	TGCGCCAGCAGCTTGGAATACCAAGAGACCCAGTACTTC	CASSLEYQETQYF
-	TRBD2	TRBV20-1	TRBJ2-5	TGCAGTGCTAGAGATCGACTAGCGGGAGAGACCCAGTACTTC	CSARDRLAGETQYF
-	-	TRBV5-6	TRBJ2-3	TGTGCCAGCAGCTTCCCTCGACCCGGAGCGCGCCTTACAGATACGCAGTATTTT	CASSFPRPGARLTDTQYF
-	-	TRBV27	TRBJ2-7	TGTGCCAACAGTTCCTCCTACGAGCAGTACTTC	CANSSSYEQYF
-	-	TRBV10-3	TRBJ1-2	TGTGCCATCAGTGACGGGACCTATGGCTACACCTTC	CAISDGTYGYTF
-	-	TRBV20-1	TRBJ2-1	TGCAGTGCGCAGAGGAGGGCGGGTAAAAATGAGCAGTTCTTC	CSAQRRAGKNEQFF
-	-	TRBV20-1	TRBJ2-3	TGCAGTGCCAGGAGTGACACCCTCACAGATACGCAGTATTTT	CSARSDTLTDTQYF
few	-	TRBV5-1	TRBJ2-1	TGCGCCAGCAGCTCCGATATGACCCGGACGTCCTACAATGAGCAGTTCTTC	CASSSDMTRTSYNEQFF
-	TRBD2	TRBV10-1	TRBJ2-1	TGCGCCAGCAGTGAGTTGACTAGCGGGAACCGGGAGCAGTTCTTC	CASSELTSGNREQFF
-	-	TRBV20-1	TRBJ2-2	TGCAGTGCGCGCCCCCCCAACGGGAGGAACACCGGGGAGCTGTTTTTT	CSARPPNGRNTGELFF
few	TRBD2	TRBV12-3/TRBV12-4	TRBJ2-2	TGTGCCAGCACGTTCCTACTAGCGGGAGACGCCGGGGAGCTGTTTTTT	CASTFLLAGDAGELFF
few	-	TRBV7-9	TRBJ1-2	TGTGCCAGCAGCTCAGAGGGTGGCAGGGTTGATGGCTACACCTTC	CASSSEGGRVDGYTF
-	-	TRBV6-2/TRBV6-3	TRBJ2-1	TGTGCCAGCAGTTACGAGTATGAGCAGTTCTTC	CASSYEYEQFF
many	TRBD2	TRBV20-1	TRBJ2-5	TGCAGTGCTAGAGATGGAGCGGGGGGCCAAGAGACCCAGTACTTC	CSARDGAGGQETQYF
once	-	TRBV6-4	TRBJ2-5	TGTGCCAGCAGTGACCTCGGGGGAAAGACACTGGATGAGCAGTACTTC	CASSDLGGKTLDEQYF
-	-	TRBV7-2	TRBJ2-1	TGTGCCAGCAGCTTAGCTTGGGTCAACAATGAGCAGTTCTTC	CASSLAWVNNEQFF
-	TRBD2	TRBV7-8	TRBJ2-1	TGTGCCAGCTCCCGAGGAGGGCGGGAGTATGAGCAGTTCTTC	CASSRGGREYEQFF
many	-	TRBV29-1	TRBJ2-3	TGCAGCGTTGTTGATTGGGCTTCAAGCACAGATACGCAGTATTTT	CSVVDWASSTDTQYF
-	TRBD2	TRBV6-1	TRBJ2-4	TGTGCCAGCAGTCCTTACCCCCTGACTAGCGGGATTGCCAAAAACATTCAGTACTTC	CASSPYPLTSGIAKNIQYF
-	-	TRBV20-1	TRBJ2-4	TGCAGTGCTAGTGAAACGGGACTCTTTCCCTTAGCCAAAAACATTCAGTACTTC	CSASETGLFPLAKNIQYF
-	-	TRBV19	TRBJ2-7	TGTGCCAGTAGTGACACCGGGATGGACGAGCAGTACTTC	CASSDTGMDEQYF
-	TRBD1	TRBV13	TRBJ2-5	TGTGCCAGCAGACACCGGGACAGTCAAGAGACCCAGTACTTC	CASRHRDSQETQYF
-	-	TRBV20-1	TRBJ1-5	TGCAGTGCCTCCCGAGGGAGCGCTTTTGGTAGCAATCAGCCCCAGCATTTT	CSASRGSAFGSNQPQHF
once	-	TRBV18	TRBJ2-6	TGTGCCAGCTCACAGGGGCAAGTCTCTGGGGCCAACGTCCTGACTTTC	CASSQGQVSGANVLTF
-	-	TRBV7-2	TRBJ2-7	TGTGCCAGCAGCTCCGCAATGTACAGCGACAGCTCCTACGAGCAGTACTTC	CASSSAMYSDSSYEQYF
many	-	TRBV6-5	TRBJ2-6	TGTGCCAGCAGCCTGCAGCCTGGGGCCAACGTCCTGACTTTC	CASSLQPGANVLTF
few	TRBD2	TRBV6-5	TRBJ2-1	TGTGCCAGCAGTTCTCCGAAGCGGGAGGGCCGAGGGGGTGAGCAGTTCTTC	CASSSPKREGRGGEQFF
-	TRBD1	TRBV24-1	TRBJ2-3	TGTGCCACCAGTGATTTTACAGGGGGAAGGACAGATACGCAGTATTTT	CATSDFTGGRTDTQYF
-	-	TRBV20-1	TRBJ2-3	TGCAGTGCTAGGAGTCCCGAACGCACAGATACGCAGTATTTT	CSARSPERTDTQYF
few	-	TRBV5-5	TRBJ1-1	TGTGCCAGCAGCTTGGGGGCAGACACTGAAGCTTTCTTT	CASSLGADTEAFF
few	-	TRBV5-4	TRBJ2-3	TGTGCCAGCAGCCCCATTCTAGGAGGGATCGCTAGCACAGATACGCAGTATTTT	CASSPILGGIASTDTQYF
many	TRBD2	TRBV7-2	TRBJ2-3	TGTGCCAGCAGCATTCCGGGACTAGGAAGCACGCAGTATTTT	CASSIPGLGSTQYF
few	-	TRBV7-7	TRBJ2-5	TGTGCTAGCAGCCCCCTAAACGGGGAGACCCAGTACTTC	CASSPLNGETQYF
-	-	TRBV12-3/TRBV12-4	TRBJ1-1	TGTGCCAGCAGCGGCCCGGGTCGGGGGGGGAAAGCTTTCTTT	CASSGPGRGGKAFF
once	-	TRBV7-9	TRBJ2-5	TGTGCCAGCAGCTTAGTTGTGTCGGGAGAGACCCAGTACTTC	CASSLVVSGETQYF
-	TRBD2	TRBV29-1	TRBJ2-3	TGCAGCGCTTTGCTAGCGGGGGAGCAGTATTTT	CSALLAGEQYF
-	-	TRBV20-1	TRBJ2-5	TGCAGTGCATCCGGACCCGCGGGAGAGACCCAGTACTTC	CSASGPAGETQYF
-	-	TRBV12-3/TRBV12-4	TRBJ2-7	TGTGCCAGCAGCTACGCGGGCGACGAGCAGTACTTC	CASSYAGDEQYF
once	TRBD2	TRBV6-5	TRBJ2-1	TGTGCCACCAAACGGGGAGGGGAAAGGGTGGGCAATGAGCAGTTCTTC	CATKRGGERVGNEQFF
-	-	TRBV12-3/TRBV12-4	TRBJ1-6	TGTGCCGGCAGTCCGGCGGGGTCACCCCTCCACTTT	CAGSPAGSPLHF
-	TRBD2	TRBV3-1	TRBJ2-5	TGTGCCAGCAGCCAAGACGGTATAGGACTAGCGGCTGTCCAAGAGACCCAGTACTTC	CASSQDGIGLAAVQETQYF
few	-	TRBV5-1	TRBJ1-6	TGCGCCATCACCCCAGGGGATTCACCCCTCCACTTT	CAITPGDSPLHF
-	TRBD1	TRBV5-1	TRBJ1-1	TGCGCCAGCAGCATCGACAGGGCTGGCACTAAAGCTTTCTTT	CASSIDRAGTKAFF
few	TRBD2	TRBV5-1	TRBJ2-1	TGCGCCAGCAGCCGGACGGGAGGAGACAATGAGCAGTTCTTC	CASSRTGGDNEQFF
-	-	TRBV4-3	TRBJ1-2	TGCGCCAGCAGCCAACAAAGCTTTCGGGACCCGGTTGGTTATGGCTACACCTTC	CASSQQSFRDPVGYGYTF
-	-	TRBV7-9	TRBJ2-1	TGTGCCAGCAGCCAGCACCTGGACCCCAACAATGAGCAGTTCTTC	CASSQHLDPNNEQFF
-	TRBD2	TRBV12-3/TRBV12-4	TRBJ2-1	TGTGCCAGCAGTTTGCAGCGGGGGGGTTACAATGAGCAGTTCTTC	CASSLQRGGYNEQFF
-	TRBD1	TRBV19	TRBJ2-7	TGTGCCAGTAGTATGTTGGCCAGGGGGCGAAGCGAGCAGTACTTC	CASSMLARGRSEQYF
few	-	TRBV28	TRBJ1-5	TGTGCCAGCAGTTTACCAGAAAGCAATCAGCCCCAGCATTTT	CASSLPESNQPQHF
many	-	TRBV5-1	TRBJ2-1	TGCGCCAGCAGCTTGGAGATAGCGGTATACAATGAGCAGTTCTTC	CASSLEIAVYNEQFF
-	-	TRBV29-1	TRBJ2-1	TGCAGCGTTGACGTTAGCGGTTACAATGAGCAGTTCTTC	CSVDVSGYNEQFF